This TCR beta chain was captured in a study of vaccination and CD4 T cells after COVID-19. The treatment: roughly 10-day PBMC culture with coronavirus spike peptide pools or control peptides (ViraFEST assay). Following expansion of antigen-specific T cells with peptide pools, ViraFEST then sequenced TCRs. Germline V CDR1 and CDR2: MNHNS, SASEGT. This CDR3 spans 16 amino acids. The V and J ends lost 6 bases and 10 bases, in that order; junction bases with no gene match: 18. A few counts support this clonotype. Its antigen is still unknown. An Oncomine TCR Beta short-read assay was used to sequence the DNA from cultured CD4+ T cells. Each CDR3 protein gets one entry after TCRdb re-called the PCR reads with MiXCR. The repertoire holds 10,000 to 15,000 distinct CDR3 sequences, with roughly three fifths as singletons.

The rearrangement links TRBV6-1 to TRBJ1-5, with 7 nucleotides matching TRBD1. The sample taken for sequencing was CD4+ T cells from blood, cultured in vitro. The sequence derives from a human donor who had recovered from COVID-19. CDR3 sequence (DNA): TGTGCCAGCAGGGGACTACAGGGGAATCTTATCGGCCCCCAGCATTTT. Its protein product is CASRGLQGNLIGPQHF.